This TCR beta chain was sequenced during a study of human thymus T cells. With 6 bases removed from V and 10 bases from J, the gap between germline ends came to 22 bases. Germline V CDR1 and CDR2: MNHEY, SMNVEV (reference sequence). This CDR3 is 16 amino acids long. The thymus was resected at corrective cardiac surgery. TCRdb's table, derived via immunoSEQ multiplex PCR, lists solely in-frame clones and lacks some. The data show roughly 120,000 clones, with about 95% seen just once and 0.024% held by the top ten. The chain employs TRBV27 and TRBJ1-6; TRBD1 might be the D (6 bases). The source of this sequence is a boy under two years old with a congenital heart defect but otherwise immunologically healthy. The sample taken for sequencing was thymus tissue. CDR3 DNA: TGTGCCAGCAGACCTCACGGGGGGGCGCATCAGTCACCCCTCCACTTT. Its protein product is CASRPHGGAHQSPLHF.